Below are 27 T cell receptor beta chains sequenced from a single sample in a study of regulatory T cells in long-lasting Graves disease (dated by TCRdb to 2020 to 2023). The label giving this sample's time point can be read as: persistent/refractory GD, antithyroid drugs over 5 years with positive TRAb. RNA was extracted from PBMCs in TRIzol for both TCR sequencing and RNA sequencing. Library generation was performed with multiplex PCR. Sequencing was carried out with an Illumina HiSeq 4000. CDR3 regions were amplified by Arm-PCR with iRepertoire HTBI primers to construct TCR beta libraries. Clones were called with MiXCR by TCRdb after fastp trimmed the public reads at Q25, and only in-frame beta chains were retained. Rows with a matching CDR3 protein are joined into one entry that keeps the most common DNA and genes. This sample gives 700,000 or so distinct CDR3 sequences in total; 25% to 30% of them show up just once. Roughly 41% of the sample is held by the ten biggest clonotypes.

The input for sequencing was peripheral blood mononuclear cells (PBMCs), taken when the disease was refractory, from a patient treated with antithyroid drugs. The receptors were sampled from a female donor with Graves disease.

The chain couples TRBV29-1 to TRBJ2-7; 10 positions match TRBD1. The CDR3 runs 13 residues. CDR1 and CDR2 (germline): SQVTM, ANQGSEA. After removal of 7 bases from V and 3 bases from J, the junction contained 6 bases not matched to a gene. The CDR3 nucleotides are TGCAGCGCAGTACGGGACAGGGGCTACGAGCAGTACTTC. Protein sequence: CSAVRDRGYEQYF.

The chain has TRBV6-5 and TRBJ1-1; D unresolved. V was cut by 2 bases and J by 0 bases, with 10 bases left in between. CDR3 length: 15 amino acids. In germline, CDR1 is MNHEY, CDR2 SVGAGI. Here the CDR3 reads CASSYGITLNTEAFF. In DNA form, the CDR3 reads TGTGCCAGCAGTTACGGTATCACGTTGAACACTGAAGCTTTCTTT.

The rearrangement uses TRBV6-2 or TRBV6-3 and TRBJ1-5; TRBD1 might be the D (6 bases). CDR3 length: 14 amino acids. Germline assignment: CDR1 MNHEY and CDR2 SVGEGT. Trimming took off 8 bases at V and 5 bases at J, with 16 bases between the two ends. The CDR3 coding sequence is TGTGCCAGCGAAACCGGGGAGGGGGATCAGCCCCAGCATTTT. Its protein product is CASETGEGDQPQHF.

The sample holds a few counts of this clonotype. The J gene is TRBJ2-4, the V gene TRBV12-3 or TRBV12-4, with no clear D. V lost 3 bases and J 4 bases, leaving 7 bases between the germline ends. The CDR3 length is 13 residues. The CDR3 spells CASSLRLKNIQYF. In nucleotides, the CDR3 is TGTGCCAGCAGTTTGAGGCTTAAAAACATTCAGTACTTC.

This clonotype was counted only a few times. The chain recombines TRBV19 with TRBJ2-6; D gene uncertain. Germline V gene sequence: CDR1 LNHDA, CDR2 SQIVND (reference sequence). The CDR3 loop spans 15 amino acids. V was clipped by 1 base and J by 4 bases, with 8 bases between them. This CDR3 is CASSIVFRGANVLTF. CDR3 bases: TGTGCCAGTAGTATAGTCTTCCGGGGGGCCAACGTCCTGACTTTC.

The V gene is TRBV12-3 or TRBV12-4, the J gene TRBJ1-1, with TRBD1 as a possible D gene (5 bases). The length of the CDR3 is 14 residues. Trimming cost V 5 bases and J 6 bases, with 16 bases left between them. CDR3 protein: CASSHAAGGAEAFF. The CDR3, as DNA: TGTGCCAGCAGTCATGCCGCGGGAGGGGCTGAAGCTTTCTTT.

This clonotype was counted a single time. The chain carries TRBV7-6 and TRBJ1-1, with 9 bases lining up with TRBD1. The junction had 9 bases not matched to a gene; V was cut back by 5 bases and J by 5 bases. CDR1 is SGHVS and CDR2 is FNYEAQ in the germline V gene. This CDR3 comprises 15 residues. CDR3 amino acids: CASSPRGQGGTEAFF. CDR3 sequence (DNA): TGTGCCAGCAGCCCCCGGGGACAGGGTGGGACTGAAGCTTTCTTT.

The chain employs TRBV7-2 and TRBJ1-5; D possibly corresponds to TRBD1 (6 bases). Germline V gene data show CDR1 as SGHTA and CDR2 as FQGNSA. The length of the CDR3 is 15 residues. Trimming cost V 1 base and J 4 bases, with 11 bases left between them. The CDR3, as DNA: TGTGCCAGCAGCTTAGGGGACGGACAGAATCAGCCCCAGCATTTT. Translating it yields CASSLGDGQNQPQHF.

The J gene is TRBJ1-6, the V gene TRBV28, with D possibly TRBD1 on 5 matching bases. The V gene lost 3 bases and the J gene lost 17 bases, with 17 bases spanning the gap. CDR1 is MDHEN, CDR2 SYDVKM, per germline. The CDR3 sequence is 13 residues long. The chain's CDR3 is CASSFLAGAPFHF. In DNA, the CDR3 is TGTGCCAGCAGTTTTCTGGCTGGGGCCCCTTTCCACTTT.

The chain couples TRBV19 to TRBJ1-1, with TRBD1 as a possible D gene (5 bases). The V and J ends lost 5 bases and 5 bases respectively, with 15 bases between them. CDR3 size: 14 residues. Per germline, CDR1 LNHDA and CDR2 SQIVND (reference sequence). The CDR3 coding sequence is TGTGCCAGTAGTCGTGGGACTCGGGAGACTGAAGCTTTCTTT. As protein: CASSRGTRETEAFF.

As to this clonotype: A much larger clonotype is one base distant, so this may be a read error. This chain connects TRBV12-3 or TRBV12-4 to TRBJ2-7, with 7 bases aligning to TRBD2. The CDR3 totals 14 residues. The junction had 11 bases not matched to a gene; V was cut back by 3 bases and J by 9 bases. CDR3 region: CASSLAGVLGGQYF. The CDR3 coding sequence is TGTGCCAGCAGTTTGGCGGGAGTGTTGGGCGGGCAGTACTTC.

This chain connects TRBV2 to TRBJ2-5; 10 bases agree with TRBD2. Trimming cost V 5 bases and J 1 base; bases outside gene matches: 16. The CDR3 extends over 19 amino acids. Per germline, CDR1 SNHLY and CDR2 FYNNEI. This chain's CDR3 is CASSPPGLARLAAQETQYF. The CDR3 nucleotides read TGTGCCAGCAGTCCACCGGGACTAGCGCGCCTTGCGGCCCAAGAGACCCAGTACTTC.

This clonotype came up a few times. This chain uses TRBV12-3 or TRBV12-4 with TRBJ2-5, with D possibly TRBD2 on 6 matching bases. V shed 6 bases and J shed 4 bases, with 18 bases lying between them. This CDR3 has 15 residues. CDR3 coding DNA: TGTGCCAGCAGGGCCCGAGGGACTCTAGGAGAGACCCAGTACTTC. Amino acids: CASRARGTLGETQYF.

This clonotype was counted between two and nine times. This chain connects TRBV7-6 to TRBJ2-7; 7 bases are shared with TRBD2. V shed 1 base, J shed 4 bases, and the junction held 7 bases outside the gene matches. The CDR3 length is 15 residues. CDR1 is SGHVS and CDR2 is FNYEAQ in the germline V gene. CDR3 region: CASSLGGGGGYEQYF. CDR3 DNA sequence: TGTGCCAGCAGCTTAGGGGGCGGGGGAGGATACGAGCAGTACTTC.

Regarding this clonotype: Given the absence of the conserved phenylalanine or tryptophan at the CDR3 end, a read error is likely. The gene calls are TRBV9 and TRBJ1-1, with 9 bases matching TRBD1. This CDR3 has 15 residues. The J segment lost 1 base and the V segment lost 3 bases, leaving 4 bases of the junction unmatched. Germline V gives CDR1 SGDLS, CDR2 YYNGEE. CDR3 region: CASSAGQGKNTEAFS. CDR3 nucleotide sequence: TGTGCCAGCAGCGCCGGACAGGGGAAGAACACTGAAGCTTTCTCT.

The chain employs TRBV5-5 and TRBJ1-6, with D perhaps matching TRBD1 (5 bases). The germline V gene has CDR1 SGHKS and CDR2 YYEKEE (reference sequence). Between the trimmed V and J ends, which lost 3 bases and 8 bases, there was a span of 9 bases. CDR3 length: 13 residues. The CDR3 loop is CASSSPGDSPLHF. In DNA form, the CDR3 reads TGTGCCAGCAGCTCGCCGGGGGATTCACCCCTCCACTTT.

The chain joins TRBV15 to TRBJ2-1; 12 bases are a match to TRBD2. The trim removed 5 bases at V and 3 bases at J, leaving 2 bases unmatched. This CDR3 is built from 15 residues. Per the germline V gene, CDR1 is LNHNV and CDR2 is YYDKDF (reference sequence). In DNA form, the CDR3 reads TGTGCCACCAGCGAGGGACTAGCGGGCTACAATGAGCAGTTCTTC. Encoded protein: CATSEGLAGYNEQFF.

This clonotype was counted a few times. CDR3 sequence (DNA): TGTGCCAGCACGCTCGGGGGTACCAAGAATGGCTACACCTTC. Its protein is CASTLGGTKNGYTF. V usage is TRBV25-1 and J usage is TRBJ1-2, with a weak D call TRBD1 (5 bases). Trimming cost V 7 bases and J 6 bases, with 18 bases left between them. The CDR3 contains 14 residues. Germline CDR1 reads MGHDK; CDR2 reads SYGVNS.

This clonotype was observed a few times. The V and J genes are TRBV12-3 or TRBV12-4 and TRBJ2-5; no clear D gene. With 6 bases removed from V and 7 bases from J, the gap between germline ends came to 9 bases. This CDR3 is built from 11 residues. The chain's CDR3 is CASRYRPTQYF. As DNA, the CDR3 is TGTGCCAGCAGATACCGACCGACCCAGTACTTC.

This clonotype was recorded a few times. The rearrangement uses TRBV9 and TRBJ1-2; D unclear. The germline V gene encodes CDR1 SGDLS and CDR2 YYNGEE. With 0 bases removed from V and 4 bases from J, the gap between germline ends came to 10 bases. The CDR3 covers 14 residues. CDR3 DNA sequence: TGTGCCAGCAGCGTAGGGCCGGAGAGCTATGGCTACACCTTC. Amino acids: CASSVGPESYGYTF.

J is TRBJ2-1 and V is TRBV11-2; 10 nucleotides line up with TRBD2. Looked up from germline, CDR1 is SGHAT and CDR2 is FQNNGV. The ends lost 5 bases at V and 12 bases at J; junction bases unmatched: 13. The CDR3 contains 15 residues. CDR3 sequence (DNA): TGTGCCAGCAGCCAACGTCTAGCGGGAGTCTTTGGGCAGTTCTTC. It yields the protein CASSQRLAGVFGQFF.

The table lists this clonotype with a few counts. The chain uses TRBV12-3 or TRBV12-4 and TRBJ1-2; the match to TRBD1 covers 9 bases. Losses at the gene ends were 7 bases for V and 5 bases for J; bases not matched to a gene: 8. This CDR3 spans 14 amino acids. CDR3 DNA: TGTGCCAGCACCGTCCCGGGACAGGGATATGGCTACACCTTC. This sequence encodes CASTVPGQGYGYTF.

This clonotype appeared a few times. The chain carries TRBV28 and TRBJ1-4, with D perhaps TRBD1 (6 bases). Per germline, CDR1 MDHEN and CDR2 SYDVKM. Trimming shortened V by 4 bases and J by 7 bases, and 10 bases separated the two germline ends. The CDR3 is made up of 13 amino acids. The chain's CDR3 is CASSSPGVEKLFF. CDR3 in DNA: TGTGCCAGCAGTTCCCCAGGGGTTGAAAAACTGTTTTTT.

This clonotype was observed at least ten times. The chain links TRBV28 to TRBJ1-2; 11 nucleotides line up with TRBD1. V lost 2 bases and J lost 5; bases outside the gene matches: 13. CDR3 length: 18 amino acids. Per germline, CDR1 MDHEN and CDR2 SYDVKM. This CDR3 reads CASSLPYGTGGSLYGYTF. The CDR3 DNA reads TGTGCCAGCAGTTTACCCTACGGGACAGGGGGGTCTCTATATGGCTACACCTTC.

The V gene is TRBV11-2, the J gene TRBJ2-2, with D possibly being TRBD1 (7 bases). Germline CDR1 is SGHAT and CDR2 is FQNNGV. This CDR3 has 14 residues. V lost 6 bases, J lost 4 bases, and 12 bases lay in between. CDR3 in DNA: TGTGCCAGCAGTTCAGGGGGGCTCACCGGGGAGCTGTTTTTT. Its translation: CASSSGGLTGELFF.

The CDR3 DNA reads TGTGCCAGCAGCGGACAGGAATACGAGCAGTACTTC. It encodes CASSGQEYEQYF. The rearrangement links TRBV9 to TRBJ2-7, with TRBD1 as a possible D gene (6 bases). The CDR3 is 12 amino acids. Germline V gene sequence: CDR1 SGDLS, CDR2 YYNGEE. Trimming stripped 3 bases from V and 4 bases from J, with 8 bases between.

This chain uses TRBV5-1 with TRBJ2-7, with TRBD2 identical over 9 bases. CDR1 and CDR2 (germline): SGHRS, YFSETQ. Germline trimming cut 1 base from V and 4 bases from J; bases unmatched to any gene: 12. This CDR3 contains 17 residues. The CDR3 DNA reads as TGCGCCAGCAGCTTGACAGGAGCTAGCGGGACGTCTTACGAGCAGTACTTC. Translating gives CASSLTGASGTSYEQYF.